The rows below give T cell receptor beta chains drawn from one sample of a study of blood T cells in healthy people across ages. Each CDR3 protein gets one entry after TCRdb re-called the 5' RACE reads with MiXCR. The repertoire holds about 780,000 distinct CDR3 sequences, with 25% to 30% as singletons. The same data also went into a second study, on T cells of mothers and their children.

Sequencing input: blood. Source of these receptors: a boy younger than 18 in good health. CDR3s include the opening cysteine and the closing phenylalanine or tryptophan. The D gene is left open where the match is weak. Clone size is not always given. Where it is, it says once, few, many or a class for expanded clones.

j_call v_call clone_size d_call cdr3_aa cdr3_nt
TRBJ1-3 TRBV9 - - CASSVSLGPSSGNTIYF TGTGCCAGCAGCGTGTCCCTTGGACCTAGCTCTGGAAACACCATATATTTT
TRBJ2-5 TRBV6-1 few - CASSDPPGRTRVF TGTGCCAGCAGTGACCCTCCAGGGCGGACTCGCGTCTTC
TRBJ2-7 TRBV20-1 few - CSTRTPGEQYF TGCAGTACTAGGACCCCTGGCGAGCAGTACTTC
TRBJ2-5 TRBV7-2 - - CASSLQGMRQETQYF TGTGCCAGCAGCCTCCAGGGGATGCGACAAGAGACCCAGTACTTC
TRBJ2-3 TRBV7-2 - TRBD2 CASSSASGGAEDTQYF TGTGCCAGCAGCTCCGCGAGCGGGGGGGCCGAAGATACGCAGTATTTT
TRBJ2-5 TRBV5-1 - TRBD2 CASRIALAGGPKTQYF TGCGCCAGCAGAATCGCCCTAGCGGGGGGGCCGAAGACCCAGTACTTC
TRBJ2-7 TRBV5-5 - - CASSLGSTGAYEQYF TGTGCCAGCAGCTTGGGATCAACAGGTGCCTACGAGCAGTACTTC
TRBJ2-5 TRBV7-6 - - CASSFRDRKKAETQYF TGTGCCAGCAGCTTCCGGGATAGGAAGAAGGCAGAGACCCAGTACTTC
TRBJ2-6 TRBV12-3/TRBV12-4 once - CASSLNPWIGGAHVLTF TGTGCCAGCAGTTTAAACCCTTGGATAGGAGGGGCCCACGTCCTGACTTTC
TRBJ1-1 TRBV12-3/TRBV12-4 few TRBD1 CASRGDRTYTEAFF TGTGCCAGCAGAGGGGACAGGACATACACTGAAGCTTTCTTT
TRBJ2-3 TRBV10-2 - - CASHQDRNTQYF TGCGCCAGCCACCAAGACCGGAATACGCAGTATTTT
TRBJ1-2 TRBV20-1 - - CSARVPVRGYTF TGCAGTGCTAGAGTCCCAGTGCGTGGCTACACCTTC
TRBJ2-3 TRBV12-3/TRBV12-4 - - CASTPPGVEDTQYF TGTGCCAGCACCCCACCAGGGGTGGAAGATACGCAGTATTTT
TRBJ2-2 TRBV12-3/TRBV12-4 once TRBD2 CASSPGSGGYNGELFF TGTGCCAGCAGCCCCGGTAGCGGGGGATATAACGGGGAGCTGTTTTTT
TRBJ2-1 TRBV6-5 - - CASSYRRTGSSYNEQFF TGTGCCAGCAGTTACCGTCGGACGGGGAGCTCCTACAATGAGCAGTTCTTC
TRBJ2-2 TRBV7-8 few TRBD2 CASSLGLAGRGGELFF TGTGCCAGCAGCCTCGGACTAGCGGGGAGGGGCGGGGAGCTGTTTTTT
TRBJ1-1 TRBV20-1 - TRBD1 CSAKAITGGRSEAFF TGCAGTGCCAAAGCTATAACAGGGGGAAGGTCTGAAGCTTTCTTT
TRBJ2-1 TRBV5-1 - - CASSYLGRVGDEQFF TGCGCCAGCAGCTACCTAGGCAGGGTGGGGGATGAGCAGTTCTTC
TRBJ2-1 TRBV4-1 few TRBD1 CASTGPRGHPYNEQFF TGCGCCAGCACCGGGCCCAGGGGGCACCCGTACAATGAGCAGTTCTTC
TRBJ1-5 TRBV15 - - CATSSGRGGGQPQHF TGTGCCACCAGCAGTGGGAGGGGGGGCGGTCAGCCCCAGCATTTT
TRBJ2-1 TRBV6-2/TRBV6-3 - - CASSYTLSSYNEQFF TGTGCCAGCAGTTACACCCTGAGCTCCTACAATGAGCAGTTCTTC
TRBJ1-4 TRBV19 few - CASKKGKLFF TGTGCCAGTAAGAAGGGAAAACTGTTTTTT
TRBJ2-5 TRBV7-8 few - CASSLRGRKYF TGTGCCAGCAGCTTACGGGGCCGAAAGTACTTC
TRBJ2-3 TRBV11-2 - TRBD2 CASSVQPGLSSHTQYF TGTGCCAGCAGCGTACAACCGGGACTATCTTCACATACGCAGTATTTT
TRBJ2-1 TRBV5-1 few - CASSLTGLVNNEQFF TGCGCCAGCAGCTTAACTGGACTGGTTAACAATGAGCAGTTCTTC
TRBJ1-5 TRBV30 few - CAWSETTGTSQHF TGTGCCTGGAGCGAAACTACAGGGACCTCTCAGCATTTT